The present T cell receptor (beta chain) was sequenced within a study of blood T cell repertoires in COVID-19. Whole-study context: Both acute and convalescent COVID-19 samples were obtained from the United States, Italy and Spain. T cells, B-cell-depleted T cells, or PBMCs provided the cDNA or gDNA that served as material.

V shed 3 bases and J shed 0 bases, with 5 bases lying between them. This CDR3 is built from 13 residues. As processed by the authors: Amplifying reference gene primers gave estimates of nucleated cell counts. TCRdb's copy holds only in-frame clones and misses some; the assay was immunoSEQ multiplex PCR. V, J and clone size are taken as reported in that table, and D and trimming were inferred from the DNA itself. The repertoire holds roughly 260,000 clones, with 87% as singletons. The material sequenced was peripheral blood. The chain employs TRBV12-3 or TRBV12-4 and TRBJ1-1; D gene ambiguous. The clonotype originates from a woman aged 50 to 65 who had recovered from COVID-19. The CDR3 here is CASSFSLNTEAFF. The CDR3 nucleotides read TGTGCCAGCAGTTTTAGCCTGAACACTGAAGCTTTCTTT.